The 9 T cell receptor beta chains below come from one sample, sequenced in a study of cytomegalovirus exposure and HLA in healthy donors. Both 60 Vbeta primers and 13 Jbeta primers went into the PCR. The protocol was immunoSEQ multiplex PCR, while the TCRdb copy is restricted to in-frame clones and leaves out a portion. The sample records 150,000 to 200,000 clones, around 83% being singletons. Source material: PBMCs. The receptors here all came from a woman in her thirties or forties in good health and CMV-seronegative.

The chain combines TRBV14 with TRBJ1-1; weak D call: TRBD1 (5 bases). With 0 bases removed from V and 4 bases from J, the gap between germline ends came to 6 bases. Germline V gene sequence: CDR1 SGHDN, CDR2 FVKESK. The CDR3 totals 13 residues. CDR3 loop: CASSQDRGTEAFF. CDR3 nucleotide sequence: TGTGCCAGCAGCCAAGATAGGGGCACTGAAGCTTTCTTT. The whole variable domain, filled in from reference TRBV14 and TRBJ1-1, reads EAGVTQFPSHSVIEKGQTVTLRCDPISGHDNLYWYRRVMGKEIKFLLHFVKESKQDESGMPNNRFLAERTGGTYSTLKVQPAELEDSGVYFCASSQDRGTEAFFGQGTRLTVV.

CDR3 amino acids: CASSPEGAKSGANVLTF. In DNA form, the CDR3 reads TGTGCCAGCAGCCCGGAGGGCGCCAAGTCTGGGGCCAACGTCCTGACTTTC. The chain links TRBV19 to TRBJ2-6; TRBD2 might be the D (6 bases). Trimming pared 9 bases from V and 1 base from J, leaving 19 bases between. The CDR3 runs to 17 residues. The germline gives CDR1 LNHDA, CDR2 SQIVND (reference sequence).

The chain joins TRBV7-9 to TRBJ1-2; 7 positions match TRBD1. The CDR3 loop spans 14 amino acids. CDR1 is SEHNR and CDR2 is FQNEAQ in the germline V gene (reference sequence). V lost 4 bases, J lost 5 bases, and 7 bases stayed unmatched. CDR3 region: CASSSRQGRYGYTF. CDR3 coding DNA: TGTGCCAGCAGCTCAAGACAGGGTCGGTATGGCTACACCTTC.

This sequence joins TRBV7-2 and TRBJ1-1, with TRBD1 matching 7 bases. The CDR3 runs 14 residues. Germline V gives CDR1 SGHTA, CDR2 FQGNSA. V lost 3 bases to trimming and J lost 8 bases; unmatched junction nucleotides: 9. The CDR3 reads CASSFTGAPSEAFF. For the CDR3, the DNA is TGTGCCAGCAGCTTCACAGGGGCCCCATCGGAAGCTTTCTTT.

The chain joins TRBV7-3 to TRBJ2-2, with a tentative D call TRBD2 (6 bases). The CDR3 extends over 17 amino acids. V was pared by 4 bases and J by 5 bases, with 20 bases between. CDR1 is SGHTA, CDR2 FQGTGA, per germline. This chain's CDR3 is CASSSQMAGTRTGELFF. The CDR3 nucleotides read TGTGCCAGCAGCTCCCAAATGGCGGGGACGCGGACCGGGGAGCTGTTTTTT.

This chain uses TRBV15 with TRBJ1-2, with 7 bases matching TRBD1. This CDR3 contains 15 residues. The J segment lost 6 bases and the V segment lost 0 bases, leaving 7 bases of the junction unmatched. Germline V lookup: CDR1 LNHNV, CDR2 YYDKDF (reference sequence). The CDR3 loop is CATSRDLGGSNGYTF. The CDR3 DNA sequence: TGTGCCACCAGCAGAGATCTAGGGGGCTCAAATGGCTACACCTTC.

CDR3 sequence reads: CAISSGTSGWDTQYF. In DNA, the CDR3 is TGTGCCATCAGCTCCGGGACTAGCGGGTGGGATACGCAGTATTTT. V and J are TRBV10-3 and TRBJ2-3; 12 bases agree with TRBD2. J lost 6 bases, V lost 6 bases, and 7 bases had no gene match. CDR1 ENHRY and CDR2 SYGVKD come from the germline V gene. The CDR3 runs to 15 residues.

This clone came up once. The chain joins TRBV30 to TRBJ1-2; the match to TRBD1 covers 7 bases. V dropped 1 base and J dropped 6; count of bases not matched to a gene: 5. This CDR3 has 13 amino acids. From germline, CDR1 is GTSNPN and CDR2 SVGIG (reference sequence). CDR3 loop: CAWSAQGQNGYTF. The CDR3 DNA follows: TGTGCCTGGAGTGCCCAGGGACAGAATGGCTACACCTTC.

The chain employs TRBV7-8 and TRBJ1-5; D is perhaps TRBD1 (6 bases). CDR3 length: 14 amino acids. Germline CDR1 is SGHVS and CDR2 is FQNEAQ. The V end was cut by 3 bases, the J end by 4 bases, with 10 bases between. In DNA form, the CDR3 reads TGTGCCAGCAGCTTGGACAGCCGGAATCAGCCCCAGCATTTT. Amino acid sequence: CASSLDSRNQPQHF.